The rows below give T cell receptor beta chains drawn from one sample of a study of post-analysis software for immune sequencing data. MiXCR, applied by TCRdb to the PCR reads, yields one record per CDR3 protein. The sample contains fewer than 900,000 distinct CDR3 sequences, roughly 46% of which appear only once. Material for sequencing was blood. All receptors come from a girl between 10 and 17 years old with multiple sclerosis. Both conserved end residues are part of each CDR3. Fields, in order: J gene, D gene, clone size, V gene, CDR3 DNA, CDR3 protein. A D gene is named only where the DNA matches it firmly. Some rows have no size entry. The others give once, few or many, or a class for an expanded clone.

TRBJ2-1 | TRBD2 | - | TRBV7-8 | TGTGCCAGCAGCTTCACCTCTAGCGGGGGGAACTACAATGAGCAGTTCTTC | CASSFTSSGGNYNEQFF
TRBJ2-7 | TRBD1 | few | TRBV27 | TGTGCCAGCAGTTTCCGACAGGGACCCTACGAGCAGTACTTC | CASSFRQGPYEQYF
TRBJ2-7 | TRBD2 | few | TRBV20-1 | TGCAGTGCTAGAGATCGGATCGGGCTAGCGGGATCCCCCTACGAGCAGTACTTC | CSARDRIGLAGSPYEQYF
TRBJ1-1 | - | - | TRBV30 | TGTGCCTGGAGTATGGCCCACAGGGCTGAAGCTTTCTTT | CAWSMAHRAEAFF
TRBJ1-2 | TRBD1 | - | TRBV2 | TGTGCCAGCAGCGTAGGACAGGGCCGTGGCTACACCTTC | CASSVGQGRGYTF
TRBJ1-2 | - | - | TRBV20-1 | TGCAGTGCCGACGGGGTTAACTATGGCTACACCTTC | CSADGVNYGYTF
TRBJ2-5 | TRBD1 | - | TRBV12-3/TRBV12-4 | TGTGCCAGCAGTTTAGGGGACAGGGGTTTAGGAGAGACCCAGTACTTC | CASSLGDRGLGETQYF
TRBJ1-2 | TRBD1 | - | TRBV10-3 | TGTGCCATCAGTGAGTCACAGGGGAACTATGGCTACACCTTC | CAISESQGNYGYTF
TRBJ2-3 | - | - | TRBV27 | TGTGCCAGCAGTTTATCCCACCCAGATACGCAGTATTTT | CASSLSHPDTQYF
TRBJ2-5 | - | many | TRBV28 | TGTGCCAGCAGCAAGCCGGGCGGGGAGACCCAGTACTTC | CASSKPGGETQYF
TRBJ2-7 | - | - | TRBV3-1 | TGTGCCAGCAGCCAAGATCAATGGACGGCCTACGAGCAGTACTTC | CASSQDQWTAYEQYF
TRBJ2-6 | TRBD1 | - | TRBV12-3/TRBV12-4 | TGTGCCAGCAGTATTAGACGGGACAGGGCGATCTCTGGGGCCAACGTCCTGACTTTC | CASSIRRDRAISGANVLTF
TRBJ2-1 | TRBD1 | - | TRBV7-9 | TGTGCCAGCAGCCCGACAGGGGTCAGGTCCAATGAGCAGTTCTTC | CASSPTGVRSNEQFF
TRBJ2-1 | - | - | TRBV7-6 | TGTGCCAGCAGCCCCCCAAGGGGTGAGCAGTTCTTC | CASSPPRGEQFF
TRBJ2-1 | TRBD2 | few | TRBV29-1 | TGCAGCGCGGGCGGGGGGTACAATGAGCAGTTCTTC | CSAGGGYNEQFF
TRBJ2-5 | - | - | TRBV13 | TGTGCCAGCAGCGGATACAGGGGGGGAGAGCAGTACTTC | CASSGYRGGEQYF
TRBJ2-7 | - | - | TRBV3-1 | TGTGCCAGCAGCCAAGTTGGCGGGACAAGCTCCTACGAGCAGTACTTC | CASSQVGGTSSYEQYF
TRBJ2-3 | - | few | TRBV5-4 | TGTGCCAGCAGCTTGGCCGTCTTGGGACTTCCCACAGATACGCAGTATTTT | CASSLAVLGLPTDTQYF
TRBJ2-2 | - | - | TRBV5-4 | TGTGCTAGCAGCTTTGCGGGTATGAACACCGGGGAGCTGTTTTTT | CASSFAGMNTGELFF
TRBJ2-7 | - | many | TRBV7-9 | TGTGCCAGCAGCTTAGGGCCGAGGGAGCAGTACTTC | CASSLGPREQYF
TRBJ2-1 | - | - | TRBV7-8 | TGTGCCAGCAGCTTAAGGTCCAGGGTCAATGAGCAGTTCTTC | CASSLRSRVNEQFF
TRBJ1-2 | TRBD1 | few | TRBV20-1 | TGCAGTGCTAGAGAAGGTGGGGCAGGGGGCTATGGCTACACCTTC | CSAREGGAGGYGYTF
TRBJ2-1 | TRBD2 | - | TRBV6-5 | TGTGCCAGCAGTTACCGCAAGGGACTAGCGGGAGGGCCCTACAATGAGCAGTTCTTC | CASSYRKGLAGGPYNEQFF